This paragraph covers one T cell receptor beta chain sequence. The antigen remains undetermined. Sorts that each held 250,000 to 300,000 cells were run in triplicate for every CD8+ T cell subset. The sample belongs to a study of CXCR3-negative and CXCR3-positive naive CD8 T cells. Study findings and constraints: Hydrophobicity of TRB CDR3s was greater in CXCR3-positive naive cells than in CXCR3-negative naive cells. Similar TRBV-TRBJ gene usage was seen in naive CXCR3-negative and CXCR3-positive cells, but not in memory cells.

CDR1 is SSHAT, CDR2 FNYEAQ, per germline (reference sequence). The CDR3 length is 17 residues. Researchers prepared the TRB cDNA libraries using 5' RACE with UMI labels. TCRdb reprocessed the 5' RACE reads, with one entry per CDR3 protein and no DNA. Its table records about 150,000 distinct CDR3 sequences. V usage is TRBV7-7 and J usage is TRBJ2-1; TCRdb gives TRBD2 as the D gene, but with no DNA this cannot be confirmed. The receptor's source is a human donor in good health. Some clones in this sample may be carry-over from other donors' samples. Material for sequencing was naive CXCR3+ CD8+ T cells from blood. Subset meaning: CD45RO-CCR7+CD27+CD95- naive CD8+ T cells expressing CXCR3 (TNR3+). The CDR3 protein is CASSLNDGTSDYNEQFF.